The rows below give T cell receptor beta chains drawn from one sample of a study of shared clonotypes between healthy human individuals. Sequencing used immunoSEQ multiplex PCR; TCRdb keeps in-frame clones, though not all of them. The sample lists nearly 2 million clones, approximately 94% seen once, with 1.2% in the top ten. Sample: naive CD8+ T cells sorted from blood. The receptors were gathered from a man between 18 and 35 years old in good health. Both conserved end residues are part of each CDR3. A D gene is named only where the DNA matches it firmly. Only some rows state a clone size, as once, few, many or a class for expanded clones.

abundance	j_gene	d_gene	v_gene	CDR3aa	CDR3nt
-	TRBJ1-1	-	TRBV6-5	CASSYSEGASDTEAFF	TGTGCCAGCAGTTACTCGGAAGGGGCCTCGGACACTGAAGCTTTCTTT
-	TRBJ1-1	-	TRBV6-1	CASSEGHDLSGTEAFF	TGTGCCAGCAGTGAAGGGCACGATCTTTCGGGCACTGAAGCTTTCTTT
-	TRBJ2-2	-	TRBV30	CAWSVGGWNTGELFF	TGTGCCTGGAGTGTCGGGGGCTGGAACACCGGGGAGCTGTTTTTT
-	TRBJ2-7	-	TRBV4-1	CASSQSSTYEQYF	TGCGCCAGCAGCCAATCTAGCACCTACGAGCAGTACTTC
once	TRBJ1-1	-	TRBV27	CASSIIQGNTEAFF	TGTGCCAGCAGTATTATACAGGGGAACACTGAAGCTTTCTTT
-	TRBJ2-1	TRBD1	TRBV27	CASSLGAGTGAAVEQFF	TGTGCCAGCAGTTTGGGGGCCGGGACAGGGGCCGCCGTTGAGCAGTTCTTC
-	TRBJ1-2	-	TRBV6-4	CASSIGGNLLTF	TGTGCCAGCAGTATCGGGGGGAACCTATTGACCTTC
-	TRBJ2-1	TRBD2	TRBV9	CASSVEVLGTSGRLEQFF	TGTGCCAGCAGCGTAGAGGTTTTGGGGACTAGCGGGAGGCTTGAGCAGTTCTTC
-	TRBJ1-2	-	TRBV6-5	CASSPISGRGYGYTF	TGTGCCAGCAGCCCAATAAGTGGGCGAGGCTATGGCTACACCTTC
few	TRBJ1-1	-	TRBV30	CAWSWADEAFF	TGTGCCTGGAGTTGGGCAGATGAAGCTTTCTTT
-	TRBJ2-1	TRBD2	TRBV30	CAGWIAGGISEQFF	TGTGCCGGGTGGATAGCGGGGGGGATTTCGGAGCAGTTCTTC
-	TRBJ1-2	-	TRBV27	CASSLLGVGGSDYGYTF	TGTGCCAGCAGTTTACTTGGGGTGGGGGGGAGCGACTATGGCTACACCTTC
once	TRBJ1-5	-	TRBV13	CASNIGGGNQPQHF	TGTGCCAGCAACATCGGGGGGGGCAATCAGCCCCAGCATTTT
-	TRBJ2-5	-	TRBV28	CASSNRGGEETQYF	TGTGCCAGCAGTAACAGGGGAGGGGAGGAGACCCAGTACTTC
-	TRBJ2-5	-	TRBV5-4	CASSLDGEETQYF	TGTGCCAGCAGCTTGGACGGAGAAGAGACCCAGTACTTC
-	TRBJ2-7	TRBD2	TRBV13	CATDSGGASYEQYF	TGTGCCACGGATAGCGGGGGGGCCTCCTACGAGCAGTACTTC
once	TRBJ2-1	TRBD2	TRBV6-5	CASSLSGYEQFF	TGTGCCAGCAGTCTTAGCGGGTATGAGCAGTTCTTC
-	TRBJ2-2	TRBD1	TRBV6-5	CASSYGTAVRTGELFF	TGTGCCAGCAGTTACGGGACAGCGGTTCGCACCGGGGAGCTGTTTTTT
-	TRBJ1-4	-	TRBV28	CASTSVQGVEKLFF	TGTGCCAGCACCTCCGTACAGGGTGTGGAAAAACTGTTTTTT
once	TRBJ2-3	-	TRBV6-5	CASSYSGGGWADTQYF	TGTGCCAGCAGTTACTCTGGGGGTGGTTGGGCAGATACGCAGTATTTT
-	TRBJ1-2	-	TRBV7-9	CASSQALQGRGEGYTF	TGTGCCAGCAGCCAGGCGTTACAGGGAAGAGGTGAAGGCTACACCTTC
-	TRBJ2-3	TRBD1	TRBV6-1	CASELWTGGIDTQYF	TGTGCCAGCGAACTATGGACAGGGGGGATAGATACGCAGTATTTT
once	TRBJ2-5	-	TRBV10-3	CAISVAIGETQYF	TGTGCCATCAGTGTAGCTATTGGGGAGACCCAGTACTTC
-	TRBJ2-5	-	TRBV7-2	CASSPFRDWRETQYF	TGTGCCAGCAGCCCCTTCCGGGACTGGCGAGAGACCCAGTACTTC
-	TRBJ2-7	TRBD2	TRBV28	CASSLLGISGGEDEQYF	TGTGCCAGCAGCTTATTGGGTATTAGCGGGGGGGAGGACGAGCAGTACTTC
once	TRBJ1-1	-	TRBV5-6	CASTPDRGSNTEAFF	TGTGCCAGCACCCCGGATCGGGGATCGAACACTGAAGCTTTCTTT
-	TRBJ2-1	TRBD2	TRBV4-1	CASSQGSAGGQFF	TGCGCCAGCAGCCAAGGATCTGCGGGGGGGCAGTTCTTC
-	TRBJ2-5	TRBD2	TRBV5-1	CASSGPSGARQETQYF	TGCGCCAGCAGTGGCCCTAGCGGGGCCCGGCAAGAGACCCAGTACTTC
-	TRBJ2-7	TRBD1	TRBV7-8	CASSPRDRVAEQYF	TGTGCCAGCAGCCCCCGGGACAGGGTGGCCGAGCAGTACTTC
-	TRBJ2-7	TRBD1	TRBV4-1	CASSQDWGGTGVLEQYF	TGCGCCAGCAGCCAAGATTGGGGCGGGACAGGGGTGCTCGAGCAGTACTTC
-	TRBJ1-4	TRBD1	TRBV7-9	CASSGTGREKLFF	TGTGCCAGCAGCGGGACAGGGCGGGAAAAACTGTTTTTT
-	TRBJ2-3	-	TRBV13	CASSLGRIVGFSGTDTQYF	TGTGCCAGCAGCTTAGGCCGAATTGTGGGGTTTTCGGGTACAGATACGCAGTATTTT
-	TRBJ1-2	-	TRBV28	CASSPPGQSYGYTF	TGTGCCAGCAGCCCCCCCGGACAGTCCTATGGCTACACCTTC
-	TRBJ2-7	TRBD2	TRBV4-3	CASSQGRGLVYEQYF	TGCGCCAGCAGCCAAGGGCGCGGACTAGTCTACGAGCAGTACTTC
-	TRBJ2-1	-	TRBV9	CASSVTRGEQFF	TGTGCCAGCAGCGTCACGCGGGGTGAGCAGTTCTTC
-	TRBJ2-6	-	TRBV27	CASGWIGGASGANVLTF	TGTGCCAGCGGGTGGATAGGGGGGGCCTCTGGGGCCAACGTCCTGACTTTC
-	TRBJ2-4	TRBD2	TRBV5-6	CASSGGLSSGSKNIQYF	TGTGCCAGCAGCGGCGGGTTGTCTAGCGGGAGCAAAAACATTCAGTACTTC
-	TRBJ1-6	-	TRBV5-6	CASSSWQFYSPLHF	TGTGCCAGCAGCTCCTGGCAGTTCTATTCACCCCTCCACTTT
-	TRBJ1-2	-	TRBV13	CASSSGGVAPNYGYTF	TGTGCCAGCAGCTCGGGCGGGGTCGCGCCCAACTATGGCTACACCTTC
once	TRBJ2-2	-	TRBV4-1	CASSQVWGFPGELFF	TGCGCCAGCAGCCAAGTCTGGGGGTTCCCCGGGGAGCTGTTTTTT
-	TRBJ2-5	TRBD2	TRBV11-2	CASSLDPSGGLGETQYF	TGTGCCAGCAGCTTAGATCCTAGCGGGGGGCTGGGTGAGACCCAGTACTTC
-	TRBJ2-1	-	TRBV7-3	CASSPNGGEQFF	TGTGCCAGCAGCCCCAATGGGGGGGAGCAGTTCTTC
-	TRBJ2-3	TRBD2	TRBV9	CASSASGGSTDTQYF	TGTGCCAGCAGCGCTAGCGGGGGCAGCACAGATACGCAGTATTTT
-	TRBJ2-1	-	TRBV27	CASSLIGSYNEQFF	TGTGCCAGCAGTTTAATTGGCTCCTACAATGAGCAGTTCTTC
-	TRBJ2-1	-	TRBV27	CASSLSASYNEQFF	TGTGCCAGCAGTTTATCGGCTAGCTACAATGAGCAGTTCTTC